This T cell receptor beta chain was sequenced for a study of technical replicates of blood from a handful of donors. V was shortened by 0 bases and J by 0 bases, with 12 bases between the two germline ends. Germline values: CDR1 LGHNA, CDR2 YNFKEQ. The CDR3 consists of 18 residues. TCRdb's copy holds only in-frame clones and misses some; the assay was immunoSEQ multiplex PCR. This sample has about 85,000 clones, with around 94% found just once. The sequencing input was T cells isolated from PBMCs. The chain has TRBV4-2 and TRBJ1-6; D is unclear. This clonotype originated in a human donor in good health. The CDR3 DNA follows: TGTGCCAGCAGCCAAGATCAGCTGGGAGGCTCCTATAATTCACCCCTCCACTTT. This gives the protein CASSQDQLGGSYNSPLHF.